Listed here is a single T cell receptor beta chain. The record originates from a study of shared clonotypes between healthy human individuals. Germline values: CDR1 KGHSH, CDR2 LQKENI. V was pared by 0 bases and J by 3 bases, with 6 bases between. CDR3 size: 13 residues. TCRdb keeps only in-frame clones here, not all; method: immunoSEQ multiplex PCR. Here the sample spans over a million clones, approximately 80% being singletons. The source of this sequence is a man aged 18-30 years in good health. Some clones in this sample may be carry-over from other donors' samples. The rearrangement uses TRBV18 and TRBJ2-7; D possibly corresponds to TRBD2 (5 bases). The sequenced material came from memory CD4+ T cells from PBMCs. Subset indicated: CD45RA-negative fraction. Written as DNA, the CDR3 is TGTGCCAGCTCACCACCGGGAGACTACGAGCAGTACTTC. It yields the protein CASSPPGDYEQYF.